These T cell receptor beta chains were read from a single sample in a study of radiation and T cells in renal cell carcinoma. Repertoires were generated with immunoSEQ multiplex PCR, while TCRdb's copy carries only in-frame clones and drops some. The repertoire holds around 140,000 clones, about 87% seen once, with about 4.3% in the top ten. The sample consisted of blood, taken from a patient whose treatment included radiotherapy and nephrectomy. These receptors came from a woman between 70 and 85 years old with renal cell carcinoma. Both conserved end residues are part of each CDR3. A D gene is named only where the DNA matches it firmly. For some rows the clone size is stated as once, few or many, or as a class when expanded; others skip it.

D	size	V	J	CDR3	DNA
NA	NA	TRBV7-2	TRBJ2-5	CASSRGGLETQYF	TGTGCCAGCAGCCGAGGGGGGCTGGAGACCCAGTACTTC
NA	NA	TRBV28	TRBJ1-4	CASSESPGNEKLFF	TGTGCCAGCAGCGAGAGCCCTGGGAATGAAAAACTGTTTTTT
TRBD2	NA	TRBV30	TRBJ2-7	CAWGTSFQTYEQYF	TGTGCCTGGGGGACTAGCTTTCAAACCTACGAGCAGTACTTC
TRBD1	NA	TRBV4-2	TRBJ1-5	CASSQVTGRPNQPQHF	TGTGCCAGCAGCCAAGTGACAGGGCGTCCCAATCAGCCCCAGCATTTT
TRBD1	NA	TRBV5-6	TRBJ1-1	CASSFGQGRRTEAFF	TGTGCCAGCAGCTTCGGACAGGGCCGGAGAACTGAAGCTTTCTTT
NA	NA	TRBV11-3	TRBJ1-3	CASSLAAAGSSGNTIYF	TGTGCCAGCAGCTTAGCAGCGGCAGGGAGCTCTGGAAACACCATATATTTT
TRBD1	NA	TRBV5-4	TRBJ2-7	CASSKGDSTFRSYEQYF	TGTGCCAGCAGCAAAGGGGACAGTACCTTTCGATCCTACGAGCAGTACTTC
NA	NA	TRBV19	TRBJ1-1	CASSFKVLGTEAFF	TGTGCCAGTAGTTTCAAAGTACTGGGCACTGAAGCTTTCTTT
NA	NA	TRBV28	TRBJ2-7	CASSFGQLSYEQYF	TGTGCCAGCAGTTTTGGACAGCTCTCCTACGAGCAGTACTTC
TRBD1	NA	TRBV5-1	TRBJ2-5	CASSLGYRGGETQYF	TGCGCCAGCAGCTTGGGGTACAGGGGCGGAGAGACCCAGTACTTC
TRBD2	NA	TRBV6-5	TRBJ2-7	CASSYQSGGYEQYF	TGTGCCAGCAGTTACCAGAGCGGGGGTTACGAGCAGTACTTC
NA	NA	TRBV5-1	TRBJ1-2	CASSLRTLNYGYTF	TGCGCCAGCAGCTTGCGGACACTTAACTATGGCTACACCTTC
NA	NA	TRBV5-4	TRBJ2-5	CASSLSGHQETQYF	TGTGCCAGCAGCTTGAGCGGTCACCAAGAGACCCAGTACTTC
NA	NA	TRBV7-9	TRBJ2-3	CASSFSSDTQYF	TGTGCCAGCAGCTTCAGCTCAGATACGCAGTATTTT
TRBD1	NA	TRBV19	TRBJ2-4	CASRAPGGSGKNIQYF	TGTGCCAGCCGGGCCCCAGGGGGCTCCGGAAAAAACATTCAGTACTTC
NA	NA	TRBV6-5	TRBJ2-2	CASSSRWTGELFF	TGTGCCAGCAGTTCGAGGTGGACCGGGGAGCTGTTTTTT
TRBD1	NA	TRBV14	TRBJ1-2	CASRGGAGYGYTF	TGTGCCAGCAGAGGGGGCGCTGGCTATGGCTACACCTTC
TRBD2	few	TRBV5-1	TRBJ2-1	CASSLALAGSEQFF	TGCGCCAGCAGCTTGGCCCTAGCGGGGTCTGAGCAGTTCTTC
NA	NA	TRBV7-8	TRBJ2-6	CASSAPSGANVLTF	TGTGCCAGCAGCGCACCGTCTGGGGCCAACGTCCTGACTTTC
TRBD1	NA	TRBV7-2	TRBJ2-7	CASSSRGTGDEQYF	TGTGCCAGCAGCTCTAGGGGGACAGGGGACGAGCAGTACTTC
TRBD1	NA	TRBV4-2	TRBJ2-7	CASSQGPGQRFEQYF	TGTGCCAGCAGCCAAGGGCCGGGACAGCGGTTCGAGCAGTACTTC
NA	NA	TRBV21-1	TRBJ2-7	CAGPGQGGCEQYF	TGTGCCGGACCGGGACAGGGGGGTTGCGAGCAGTACTTC
NA	NA	TRBV6-6	TRBJ2-7	CASSYSSSSYEQYF	TGTGCCAGCAGTTACTCGAGTAGCTCCTACGAGCAGTACTTC
NA	NA	TRBV5-6	TRBJ2-3	CASSLWGTDTQYF	TGTGCCAGCAGCTTGTGGGGCACAGATACGCAGTATTTT
TRBD1	once	TRBV9	TRBJ2-1	CASSEQGISYNEQFF	TGTGCCAGCAGCGAACAGGGGATCTCCTACAATGAGCAGTTCTTC
NA	few	TRBV19	TRBJ1-1	CASRSGWNTEAFF	TGTGCCAGTAGGTCAGGGTGGAACACTGAAGCTTTCTTT
TRBD2	NA	TRBV27	TRBJ2-7	CASSTPRTGGYEQYF	TGTGCCAGCAGCACTCCTCGGACGGGGGGCTACGAGCAGTACTTC
NA	NA	TRBV5-1	TRBJ1-3	CASSLTFSGNTIYF	TGCGCCAGCAGCTTGACCTTCTCTGGAAACACCATATATTTT
TRBD1	NA	TRBV30	TRBJ2-7	CAWTKQGSSYEQYF	TGTGCCTGGACCAAACAGGGGAGCTCCTACGAGCAGTACTTC
NA	NA	TRBV5-8	TRBJ2-5	CASSGQNQETQYF	TGTGCCAGCAGCGGACAGAATCAAGAGACCCAGTACTTC
TRBD2	NA	TRBV4-2	TRBJ2-1	CASSLSGGNSYNEQFF	TGTGCCAGCAGCCTTAGCGGGGGGAACTCCTACAATGAGCAGTTCTTC
NA	NA	TRBV4-2	TRBJ2-1	CASSQVGLDEQFF	TGTGCCAGCAGCCAAGTGGGGCTCGATGAGCAGTTCTTC
TRBD1	once	TRBV7-2	TRBJ2-7	CASSSNGQGASYEQYF	TGTGCCAGCAGCTCGAACGGACAGGGGGCATCCTACGAGCAGTACTTC
NA	NA	TRBV5-1	TRBJ2-2	CASHDRMAGELFF	TGCGCCAGCCACGACAGGATGGCCGGGGAGCTGTTTTTT
NA	NA	TRBV5-1	TRBJ2-2	CASTPGGNTGELFF	TGCGCCAGCACCCCGGGTGGGAACACCGGGGAGCTGTTTTTT
NA	NA	TRBV6-5	TRBJ1-4	CASSYLGAPPEKLFF	TGTGCCAGCAGTTATTTGGGGGCACCCCCGGAAAAACTGTTTTTT
TRBD2	NA	TRBV7-9	TRBJ2-1	CASSQPLAGTPSYNEQFF	TGTGCCAGCAGCCAGCCCCTAGCGGGGACCCCATCCTACAATGAGCAGTTCTTC
TRBD1	NA	TRBV7-3	TRBJ1-5	CASSSGTEIYSNQPQHF	TGTGCCAGCAGCTCCGGGACAGAGATTTATAGCAATCAGCCCCAGCATTTT
TRBD2	NA	TRBV19	TRBJ2-1	CASSRDVGLAAYNEQFF	TGTGCCAGTAGTAGAGACGTGGGACTAGCGGCCTACAATGAGCAGTTCTTC
NA	NA	TRBV10-3	TRBJ2-5	CAISDVSQETQYF	TGTGCCATCAGTGATGTGAGCCAAGAGACCCAGTACTTC
TRBD1	NA	TRBV2	TRBJ1-5	CASTGQGALQPQHF	TGTGCCAGCACGGGACAGGGGGCACTTCAGCCCCAGCATTTT